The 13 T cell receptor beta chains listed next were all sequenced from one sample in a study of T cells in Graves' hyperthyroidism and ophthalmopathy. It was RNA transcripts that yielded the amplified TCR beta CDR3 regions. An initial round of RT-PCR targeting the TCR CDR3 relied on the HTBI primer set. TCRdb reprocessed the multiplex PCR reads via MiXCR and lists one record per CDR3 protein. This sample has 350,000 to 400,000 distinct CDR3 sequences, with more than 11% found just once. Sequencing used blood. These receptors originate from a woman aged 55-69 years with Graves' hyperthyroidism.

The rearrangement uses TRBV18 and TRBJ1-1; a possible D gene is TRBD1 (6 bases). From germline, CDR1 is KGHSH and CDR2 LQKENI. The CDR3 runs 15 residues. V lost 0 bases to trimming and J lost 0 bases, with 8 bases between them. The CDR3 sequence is CASSPPSGVNTEAFF. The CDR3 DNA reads TGTGCCAGCTCACCACCGTCAGGGGTGAACACTGAAGCTTTCTTT. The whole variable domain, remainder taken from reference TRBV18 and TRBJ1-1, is NAGVMQNPRHLVRRRGQEARLRCSPMKGHSHVYWYRQLPEEGLKFMVYLQKENIIDESGMPKERFSAEFPKEGPSILRIQQVVRGDSAAYFCASSPPSGVNTEAFFGQGTRLTVV.

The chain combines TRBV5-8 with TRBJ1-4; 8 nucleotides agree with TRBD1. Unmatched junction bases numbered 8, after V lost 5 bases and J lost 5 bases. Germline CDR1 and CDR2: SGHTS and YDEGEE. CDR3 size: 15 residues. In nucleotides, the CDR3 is TGTGCCAGCAGTTATGACAGGGGCGGGAATGAAAAACTGTTTTTT. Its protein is CASSYDRGGNEKLFF.

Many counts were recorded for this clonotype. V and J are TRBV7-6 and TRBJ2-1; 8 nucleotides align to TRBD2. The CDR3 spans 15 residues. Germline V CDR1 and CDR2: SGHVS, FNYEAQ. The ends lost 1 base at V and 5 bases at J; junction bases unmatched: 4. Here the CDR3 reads CASSLVGRGDNEQFF. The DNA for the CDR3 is TGTGCCAGCAGCTTAGTCGGGCGGGGGGACAATGAGCAGTTCTTC.

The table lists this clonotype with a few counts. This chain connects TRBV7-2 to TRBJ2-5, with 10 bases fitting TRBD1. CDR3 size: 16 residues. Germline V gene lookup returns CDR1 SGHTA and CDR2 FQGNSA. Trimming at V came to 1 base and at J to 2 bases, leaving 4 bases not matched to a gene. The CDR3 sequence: CASSLGPGQGQETQYF. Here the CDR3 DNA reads TGTGCCAGCAGCTTAGGGCCGGGACAGGGGCAAGAGACCCAGTACTTC. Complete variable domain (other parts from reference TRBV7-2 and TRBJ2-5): GAGVSQSPSNKVTEKGKDVELRCDPISGHTALYWYRQSLGQGLEFLIYFQGNSAPDKSGLPSDRFSAERTGGSVSTLTIQRTQQEDSAVYLCASSLGPGQGQETQYFGPGTRLLVL.

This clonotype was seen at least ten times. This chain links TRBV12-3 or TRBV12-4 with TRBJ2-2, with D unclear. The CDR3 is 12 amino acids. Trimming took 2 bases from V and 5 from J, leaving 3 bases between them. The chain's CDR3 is CASSLHTGELFF. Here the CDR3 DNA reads TGTGCCAGCAGTTTACATACCGGGGAGCTGTTTTTT.

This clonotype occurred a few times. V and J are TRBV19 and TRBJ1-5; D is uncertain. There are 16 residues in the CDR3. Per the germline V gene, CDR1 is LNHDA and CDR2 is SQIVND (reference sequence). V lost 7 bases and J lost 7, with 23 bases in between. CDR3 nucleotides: TGTGCCAGTACCCCTGGGAGGCCCTCCGGGTGGCAGCCCCAGCATTTT. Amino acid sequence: CASTPGRPSGWQPQHF.

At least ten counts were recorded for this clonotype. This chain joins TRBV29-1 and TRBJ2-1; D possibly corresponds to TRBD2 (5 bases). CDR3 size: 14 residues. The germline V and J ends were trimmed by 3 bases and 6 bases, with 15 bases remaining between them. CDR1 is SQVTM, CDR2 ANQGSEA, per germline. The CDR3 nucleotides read TGCAGCGTTGACGGTGGGAGAGGTGGCAATGAGCAGTTCTTC. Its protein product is CSVDGGRGGNEQFF.

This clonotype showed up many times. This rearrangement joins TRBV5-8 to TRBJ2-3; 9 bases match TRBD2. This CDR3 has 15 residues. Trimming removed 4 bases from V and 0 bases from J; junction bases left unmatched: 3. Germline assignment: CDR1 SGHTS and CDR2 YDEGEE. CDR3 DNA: TGTGCCAGCAGCCCCACTAGCGGGAGCACAGATACGCAGTATTTT. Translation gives CASSPTSGSTDTQYF.

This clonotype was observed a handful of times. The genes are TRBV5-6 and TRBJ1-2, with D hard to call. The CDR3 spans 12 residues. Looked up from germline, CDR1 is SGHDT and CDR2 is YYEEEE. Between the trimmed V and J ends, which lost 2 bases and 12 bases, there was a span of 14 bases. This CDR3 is CASSFGRRGDTF. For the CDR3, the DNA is TGTGCCAGCAGCTTTGGGCGGCGCGGTGACACCTTC.

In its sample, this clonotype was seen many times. CDR3 loop: CSARPRRQRTLNEQFF. The CDR3, as DNA: TGCAGTGCCAGACCCCGCCGGCAGAGGACGCTTAATGAGCAGTTCTTC. This chain links TRBV20-1 with TRBJ2-1; the D is unclear. V lost 6 bases and J lost 7, with 25 bases in between. CDR1 and CDR2 from the germline V gene are DFQATT and SNEGSKA (reference sequence). This CDR3 has 16 residues.

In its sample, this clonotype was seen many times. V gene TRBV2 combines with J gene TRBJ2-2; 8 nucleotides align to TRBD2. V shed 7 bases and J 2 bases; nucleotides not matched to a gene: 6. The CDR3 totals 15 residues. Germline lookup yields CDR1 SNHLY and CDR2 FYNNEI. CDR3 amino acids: CASTGLAGNTGELFF. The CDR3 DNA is TGTGCCAGCACTGGGCTAGCGGGTAACACCGGGGAGCTGTTTTTT.

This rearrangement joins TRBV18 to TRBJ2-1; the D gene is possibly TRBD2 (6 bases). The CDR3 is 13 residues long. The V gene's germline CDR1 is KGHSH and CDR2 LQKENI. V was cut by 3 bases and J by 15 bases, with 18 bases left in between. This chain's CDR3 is CASSPDSSVSPFF. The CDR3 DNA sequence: TGTGCCAGCTCACCTGATTCTAGCGTCTCCCCGTTCTTC.

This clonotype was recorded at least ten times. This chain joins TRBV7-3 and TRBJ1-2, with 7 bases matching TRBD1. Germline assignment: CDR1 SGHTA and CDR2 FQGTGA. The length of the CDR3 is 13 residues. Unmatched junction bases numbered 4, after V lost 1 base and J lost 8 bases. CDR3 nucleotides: TGTGCCAGCAGCTTAAACAGGGGTCGAGGCTACACCTTC. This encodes CASSLNRGRGYTF.